This TCR beta chain came from a study of blood T cell repertoires in COVID-19. Study-level information: Whether acute or convalescent, the COVID-19 samples came from the United States, Italy and Spain. PBMCs, B-cell-depleted T cells, or T cells were the source of the cDNA or gDNA that made up the material.

There are 15 residues in the CDR3. Trimming cost V 4 bases and J 11 bases; bases outside gene matches: 13. The germline CDR1 and CDR2 sequences are LGHDT and YNNKEL (reference sequence). Original analysis: Estimation of nucleated cell counts was performed using reference gene primer amplification. Profiled with immunoSEQ multiplex PCR; TCRdb holds only in-frame clones, not every one. V and J calls and clone size are copied from that table; D and trimming were computed from the DNA. The table records about 520,000 clones, 70% to 90% of them present only once. The specimen was peripheral blood. The rearrangement joins TRBV3-1 (or the pseudogene TRBV3-2) to TRBJ1-4; the match to TRBD1 covers 7 bases. This TCR derives from a human donor in a cohort sampled during active COVID-19. CDR3 region: CASSLSGQPSGKLFF. CDR3 DNA: TGTGCCAGCAGCCTTTCGGGACAGCCTTCGGGGAAACTGTTTTTT.